The 3 T cell receptor beta chains listed next were all sequenced from one sample in a study of T cell responses to AZD1222 COVID-19 vaccine. Assay used: immunoSEQ multiplex PCR; TCRdb lists only in-frame clones, some missing. The sample has around 200,000 clones, 85% to 95% seen once. Sample: peripheral blood, taken 28 days after the second dose of the MenACWY control vaccine. These receptors all stem from an adult who received the MenACWY meningococcal vaccine as a control.

CDR3 loop: CASSSGPPGTEAFF. The CDR3 DNA sequence: TGCGCCAGCAGTTCGGGCCCTCCGGGGACTGAAGCTTTCTTT. The chain uses TRBV5-1 and TRBJ1-1; the D is unclear. CDR1 and CDR2 from the germline V gene are SGHRS and YFSETQ. Trimming cost V 5 bases and J 5 bases, with 16 bases left between them. The CDR3 length is 14 residues. Full variable domain (outside the CDR3, taken from reference TRBV5-1 and TRBJ1-1): KAGVTQTPRYLIKTRGQQVTLSCSPISGHRSVSWYQQTPGQGLQFLFEYFSETQRNKGNFPGRFSGRQFSNSRSEMNVSTLELGDSALYLCASSSGPPGTEAFFGQGTRLTVV.

This rearrangement joins TRBV15 to TRBJ2-5, with D perhaps TRBD2 (5 bases). Germline loops: CDR1 LNHNV, CDR2 YYDKDF (reference sequence). The CDR3 runs to 18 residues. V was pared by 0 bases and J by 2 bases, with 19 bases between. CDR3 nucleotides: TGTGCCACCAGCAGAGATTCATATTTGGGTTCGGGGCAAGAGACCCAGTACTTC. This encodes CATSRDSYLGSGQETQYF.

This chain links TRBV9 with TRBJ1-3; 11 bases align to TRBD1. V trimming: 4 bases; J trimming: 1 base; junction bases outside the gene matches: 7. The CDR3 has 17 amino acids. Germline CDR1 reads SGDLS; CDR2 reads YYNGEE. CDR3 in DNA: TGTGCCAGCAGCCTGATAGGGGACAGGGGGTCTGGAAACACCATATATTTT. Amino acid sequence: CASSLIGDRGSGNTIYF.